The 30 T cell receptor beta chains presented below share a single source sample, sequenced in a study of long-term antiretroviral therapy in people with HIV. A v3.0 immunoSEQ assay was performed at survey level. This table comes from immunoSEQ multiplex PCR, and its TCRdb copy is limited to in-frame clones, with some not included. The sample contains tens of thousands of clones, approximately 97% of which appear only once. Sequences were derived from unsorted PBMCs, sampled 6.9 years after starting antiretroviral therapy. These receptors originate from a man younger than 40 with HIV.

CDR3 in amino acids: CATSRQRDYYNEQFF. In DNA, the CDR3 is TGTGCCACCAGCAGACAGCGGGATTATTACAATGAGCAGTTCTTC. This chain joins TRBV15 and TRBJ2-1, with 7 positions matching TRBD2. CDR1 is LNHNV and CDR2 is YYDKDF in the germline V gene (reference sequence). This CDR3 comprises 15 residues. Losses at the gene ends were 2 bases for V and 4 bases for J; bases not matched to a gene: 5.

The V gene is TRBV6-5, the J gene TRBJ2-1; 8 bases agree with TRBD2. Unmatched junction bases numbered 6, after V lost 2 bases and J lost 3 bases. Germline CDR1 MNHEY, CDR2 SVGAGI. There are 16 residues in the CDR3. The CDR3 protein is CASSYLAGGGYNEQFF. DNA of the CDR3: TGTGCCAGCAGTTACCTGGCCGGGGGGGGCTACAATGAGCAGTTCTTC.

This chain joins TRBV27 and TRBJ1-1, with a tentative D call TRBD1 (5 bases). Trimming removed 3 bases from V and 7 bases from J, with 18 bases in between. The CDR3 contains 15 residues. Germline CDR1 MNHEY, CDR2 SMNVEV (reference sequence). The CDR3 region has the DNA TGTGCCAGCAGTTTGTACGCTTCGGGGCTGGGTGAAGCTTTCTTT. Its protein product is CASSLYASGLGEAFF.

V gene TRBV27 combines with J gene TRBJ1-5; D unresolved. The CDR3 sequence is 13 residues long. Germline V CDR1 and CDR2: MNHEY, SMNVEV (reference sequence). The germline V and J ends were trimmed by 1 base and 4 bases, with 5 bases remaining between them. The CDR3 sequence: CASSLYVNQPQHF. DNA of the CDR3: TGTGCCAGCAGTTTATATGTGAATCAGCCCCAGCATTTT.

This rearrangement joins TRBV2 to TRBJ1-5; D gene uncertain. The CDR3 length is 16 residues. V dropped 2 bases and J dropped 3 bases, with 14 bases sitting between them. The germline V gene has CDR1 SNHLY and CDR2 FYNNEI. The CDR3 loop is CASSENLLVPNQPQHF. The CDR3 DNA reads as TGTGCCAGCAGTGAAAATCTCCTCGTCCCCAATCAGCCCCAGCATTTT.

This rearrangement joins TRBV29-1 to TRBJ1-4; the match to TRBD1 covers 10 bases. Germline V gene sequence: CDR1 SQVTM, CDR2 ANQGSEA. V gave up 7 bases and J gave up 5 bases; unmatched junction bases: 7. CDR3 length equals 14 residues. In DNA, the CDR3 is TGCAGCGCAACCGACAGGGGGCAGAATGAAAAACTGTTTTTT. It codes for CSATDRGQNEKLFF.

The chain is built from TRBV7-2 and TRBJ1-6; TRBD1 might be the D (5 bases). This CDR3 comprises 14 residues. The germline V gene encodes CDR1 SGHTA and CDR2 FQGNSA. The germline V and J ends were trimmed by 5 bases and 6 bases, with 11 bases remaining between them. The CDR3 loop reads CASSPTVINSPLHF. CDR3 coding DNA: TGTGCCAGCAGCCCGACAGTAATTAATTCACCCCTCCACTTT. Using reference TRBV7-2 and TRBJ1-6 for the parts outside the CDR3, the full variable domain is GAGVSQSPSNKVTEKGKDVELRCDPISGHTALYWYRQSLGQGLEFLIYFQGNSAPDKSGLPSDRFSAERTGGSVSTLTIQRTQQEDSAVYLCASSPTVINSPLHFGNGTRLTVT.

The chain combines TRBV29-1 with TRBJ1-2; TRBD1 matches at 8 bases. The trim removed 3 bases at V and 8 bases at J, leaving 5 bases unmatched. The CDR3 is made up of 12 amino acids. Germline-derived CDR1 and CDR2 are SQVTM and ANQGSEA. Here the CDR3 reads CSVERGQEGYTF. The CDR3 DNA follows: TGCAGCGTTGAGCGGGGACAGGAAGGCTACACCTTC.

Written as DNA, the CDR3 is TGTGCCAGCAGCACTTACAATGAGCAGTTCTTC. It is translated as CASSTYNEQFF. This chain links TRBV9 with TRBJ2-1; no clear D. The germline CDR1 and CDR2 sequences are SGDLS and YYNGEE. CDR3 size: 11 residues. V lost 4 bases and J lost 4, with 3 bases in between. The complete variable domain, with remaining parts taken from reference TRBV9 and TRBJ2-1, reads DSGVTQTPKHLITATGQRVTLRCSPRSGDLSVYWYQQSLDQGLQFLIQYYNGEERAKGNILERFSAQQFPDLHSELNLSSLELGDSALYFCASSTYNEQFFGPGTRLTVL.

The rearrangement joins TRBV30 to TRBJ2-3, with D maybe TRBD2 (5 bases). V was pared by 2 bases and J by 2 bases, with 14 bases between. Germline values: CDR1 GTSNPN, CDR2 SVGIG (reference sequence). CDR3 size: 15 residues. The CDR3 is CAWSTLGGFTDTQYF. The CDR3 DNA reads TGTGCCTGGAGTACCTTAGGAGGCTTCACAGATACGCAGTATTTT.

The CDR3 spells CASSLEGTDTQYF. The CDR3 DNA is TGCGCCAGCAGCTTGGAGGGCACAGATACGCAGTATTTT. The V gene is TRBV5-1, the J gene TRBJ2-3; no firm D call. Germline V gene lookup returns CDR1 SGHRS and CDR2 YFSETQ. The CDR3 totals 13 residues. Trimming shortened V by 0 bases and J by 1 base, and 3 bases separated the two germline ends. The entire variable domain, with the rest obtained from reference TRBV5-1 and TRBJ2-3, is as follows: KAGVTQTPRYLIKTRGQQVTLSCSPISGHRSVSWYQQTPGQGLQFLFEYFSETQRNKGNFPGRFSGRQFSNSRSEMNVSTLELGDSALYLCASSLEGTDTQYFGPGTRLTVL.

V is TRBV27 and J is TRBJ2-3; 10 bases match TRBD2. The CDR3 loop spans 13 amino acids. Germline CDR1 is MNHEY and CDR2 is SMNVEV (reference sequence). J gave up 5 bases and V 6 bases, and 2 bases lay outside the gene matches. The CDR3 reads CASSASGGDTQYF. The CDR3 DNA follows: TGTGCCAGCAGCGCTAGCGGGGGAGATACGCAGTATTTT.

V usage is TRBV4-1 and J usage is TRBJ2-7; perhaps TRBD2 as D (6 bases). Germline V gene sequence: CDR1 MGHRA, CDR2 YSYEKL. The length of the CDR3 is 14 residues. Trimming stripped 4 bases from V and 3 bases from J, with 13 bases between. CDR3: CASSRRDLYYEQYF. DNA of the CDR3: TGCGCCAGCAGCCGGCGGGACTTGTACTACGAGCAGTACTTC.

This chain's CDR3 is CASSQAGALNTEAFF. The CDR3 bases are TGTGCCAGCAGCCAAGCAGGGGCCTTGAACACTGAAGCTTTCTTT. The rearrangement links TRBV14 to TRBJ1-1; D is perhaps TRBD1 (6 bases). Trimming left V 1 base short and J 0 bases short, with 9 bases between. Germline loops: CDR1 SGHDN, CDR2 FVKESK. This CDR3 region has 15 residues.

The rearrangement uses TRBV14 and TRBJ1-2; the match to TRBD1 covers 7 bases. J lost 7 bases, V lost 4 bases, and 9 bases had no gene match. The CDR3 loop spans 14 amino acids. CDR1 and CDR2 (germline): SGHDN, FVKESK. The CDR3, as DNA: TGTGCCAGCAGCCCTACAACAGGGGTGAGTGGCTACACCTTC. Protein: CASSPTTGVSGYTF.

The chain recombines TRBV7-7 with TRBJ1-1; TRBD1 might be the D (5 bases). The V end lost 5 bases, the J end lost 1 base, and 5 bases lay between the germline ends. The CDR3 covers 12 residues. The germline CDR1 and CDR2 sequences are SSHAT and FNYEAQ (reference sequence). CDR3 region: CASSGGNTEAFF. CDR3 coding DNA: TGTGCCAGCAGCGGGGGGAACACTGAAGCTTTCTTT.

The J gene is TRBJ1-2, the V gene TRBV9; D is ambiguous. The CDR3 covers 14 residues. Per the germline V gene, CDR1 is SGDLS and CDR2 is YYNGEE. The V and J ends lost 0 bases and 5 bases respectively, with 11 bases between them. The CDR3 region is CASSVDDGIYGYTF. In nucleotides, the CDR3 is TGTGCCAGCAGCGTAGACGACGGAATATATGGCTACACCTTC.

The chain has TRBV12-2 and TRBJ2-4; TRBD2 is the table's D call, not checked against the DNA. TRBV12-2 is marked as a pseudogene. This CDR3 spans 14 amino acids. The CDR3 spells CASRRYGSPGNQYF. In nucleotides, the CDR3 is TGTGCAAGTCGCCGATACGGGTCCCCCGGGAACCAGTACTTC.

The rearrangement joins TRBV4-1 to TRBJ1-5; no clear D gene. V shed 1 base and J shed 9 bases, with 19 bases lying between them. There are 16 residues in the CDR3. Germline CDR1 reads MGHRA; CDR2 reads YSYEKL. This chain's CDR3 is CASSQVLNAGLGPQHF. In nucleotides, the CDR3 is TGCGCCAGCAGCCAAGTGTTAAATGCGGGCTTAGGGCCCCAGCATTTT.

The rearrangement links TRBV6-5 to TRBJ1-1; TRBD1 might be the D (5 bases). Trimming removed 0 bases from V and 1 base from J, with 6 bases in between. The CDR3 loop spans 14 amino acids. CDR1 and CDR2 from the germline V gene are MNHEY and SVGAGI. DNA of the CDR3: TGTGCCAGCAGTTACTCTGGGGGGAACACTGAAGCTTTCTTT. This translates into CASSYSGGNTEAFF.

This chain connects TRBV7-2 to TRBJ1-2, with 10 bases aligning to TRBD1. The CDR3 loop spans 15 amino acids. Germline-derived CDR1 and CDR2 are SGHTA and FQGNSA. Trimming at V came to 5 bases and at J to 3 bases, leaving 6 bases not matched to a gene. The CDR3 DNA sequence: TGTGCCAGCAGCATCAAGGGGACAGGGGACTATGGCTACACCTTC. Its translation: CASSIKGTGDYGYTF. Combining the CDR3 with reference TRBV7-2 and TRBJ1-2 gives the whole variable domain GAGVSQSPSNKVTEKGKDVELRCDPISGHTALYWYRQSLGQGLEFLIYFQGNSAPDKSGLPSDRFSAERTGGSVSTLTIQRTQQEDSAVYLCASSIKGTGDYGYTFGSGTRLTVV.

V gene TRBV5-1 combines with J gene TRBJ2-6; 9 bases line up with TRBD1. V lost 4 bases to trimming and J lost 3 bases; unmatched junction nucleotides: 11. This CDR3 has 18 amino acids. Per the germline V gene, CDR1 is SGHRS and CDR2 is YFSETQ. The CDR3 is CASSISGTGFGGANVLTF. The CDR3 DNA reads TGCGCCAGCAGCATATCCGGGACAGGGTTTGGTGGGGCCAACGTCCTGACTTTC.

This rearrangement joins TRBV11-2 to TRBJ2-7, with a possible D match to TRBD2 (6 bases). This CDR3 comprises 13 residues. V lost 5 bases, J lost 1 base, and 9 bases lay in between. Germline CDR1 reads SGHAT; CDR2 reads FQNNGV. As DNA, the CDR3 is TGTGCCAGCAGCCCCGGGACTTCCTACGAGCAGTACTTC. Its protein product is CASSPGTSYEQYF.

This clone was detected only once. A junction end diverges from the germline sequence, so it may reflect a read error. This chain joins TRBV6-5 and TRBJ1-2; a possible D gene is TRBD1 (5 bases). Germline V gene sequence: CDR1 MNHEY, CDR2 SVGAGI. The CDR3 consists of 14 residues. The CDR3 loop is CASSYSPRDYGYTF. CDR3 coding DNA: TGTGCCAGCAGTTACTCTCCCAGGGACTACGGCTACACCTTC.

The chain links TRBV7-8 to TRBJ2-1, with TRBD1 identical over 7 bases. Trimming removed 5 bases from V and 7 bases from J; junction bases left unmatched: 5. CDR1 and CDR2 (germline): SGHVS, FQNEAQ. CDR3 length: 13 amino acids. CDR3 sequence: CASSPNRGNEQFF. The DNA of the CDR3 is TGTGCCAGCAGCCCGAACAGGGGAAATGAGCAGTTCTTC.

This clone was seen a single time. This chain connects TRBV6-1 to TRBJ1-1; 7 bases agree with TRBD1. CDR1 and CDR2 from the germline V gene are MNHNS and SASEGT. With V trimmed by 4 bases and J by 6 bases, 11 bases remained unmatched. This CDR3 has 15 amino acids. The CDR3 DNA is TGTGCCAGCAGTGTCCTAGGGGGCCCTATTTCTGAAGCTTTCTTT. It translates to CASSVLGGPISEAFF.

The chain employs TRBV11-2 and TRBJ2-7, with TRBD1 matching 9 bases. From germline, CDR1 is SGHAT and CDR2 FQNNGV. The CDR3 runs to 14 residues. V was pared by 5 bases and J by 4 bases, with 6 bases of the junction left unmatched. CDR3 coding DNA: TGTGCCAGCAGCCCGGGACAGGGCCCATACGAGCAGTACTTC. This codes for CASSPGQGPYEQYF.

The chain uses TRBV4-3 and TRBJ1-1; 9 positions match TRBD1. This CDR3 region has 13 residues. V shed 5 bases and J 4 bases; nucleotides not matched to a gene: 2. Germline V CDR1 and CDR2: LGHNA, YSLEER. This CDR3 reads CASSTTGGTEAFF. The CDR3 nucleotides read TGCGCCAGCAGCACGACAGGGGGCACTGAAGCTTTCTTT.

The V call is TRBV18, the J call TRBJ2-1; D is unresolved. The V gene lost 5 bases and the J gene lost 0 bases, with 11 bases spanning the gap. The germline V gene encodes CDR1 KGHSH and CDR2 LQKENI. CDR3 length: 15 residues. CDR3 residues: CASSADKSSYNEQFF. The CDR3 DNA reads TGTGCCAGCTCAGCCGACAAGAGCTCCTACAATGAGCAGTTCTTC.

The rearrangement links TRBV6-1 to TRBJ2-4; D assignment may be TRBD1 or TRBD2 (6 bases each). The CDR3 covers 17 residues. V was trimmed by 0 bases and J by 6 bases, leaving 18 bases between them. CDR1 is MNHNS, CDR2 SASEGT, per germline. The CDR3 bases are TGTGCCAGCAGTGAAGCGAGGGGGGCGCATTTTCGAAACATTCAGTACTTC. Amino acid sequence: CASSEARGAHFRNIQYF.